This TCR beta chain was sequenced in a study of blood T cell repertoires in COVID-19. Original processing notes: The assay estimated nucleated cells by amplifying reference gene primers. Profiled with immunoSEQ multiplex PCR; TCRdb holds only in-frame clones, not every one. The D gene and trimming were derived from the DNA, and the V and J assignments and clone size from that table. The sample includes roughly 500,000 clones, approximately 85% seen only once; the top ten take approximately 3.4%. The CDR3 sequence is 18 residues long. What was sequenced was peripheral blood. This clonotype was sampled from a human donor in a cohort sampled during active COVID-19. The chain carries TRBV21-1 and TRBJ2-7; no check of the table's D call, TRBD1, against the DNA was made. TRBV21-1 corresponds to a pseudogene. For the CDR3, the DNA is TGTGCCAGCAGCAAAGGATCCAGGCAGGCTTCAAACTCCTACGAGCAGTACTTC. Amino acid sequence: CASSKGSRQASNSYEQYF.